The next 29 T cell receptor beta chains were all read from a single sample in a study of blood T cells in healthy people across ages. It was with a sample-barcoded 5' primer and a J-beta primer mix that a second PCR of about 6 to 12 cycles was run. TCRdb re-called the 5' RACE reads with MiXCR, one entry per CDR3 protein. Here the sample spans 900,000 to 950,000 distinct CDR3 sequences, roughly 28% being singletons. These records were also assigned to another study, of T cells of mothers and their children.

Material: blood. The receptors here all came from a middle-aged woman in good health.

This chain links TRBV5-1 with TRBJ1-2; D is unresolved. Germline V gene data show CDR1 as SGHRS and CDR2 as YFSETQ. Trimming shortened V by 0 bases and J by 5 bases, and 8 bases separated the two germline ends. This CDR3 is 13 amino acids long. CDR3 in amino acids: CASSLASAYGYTF. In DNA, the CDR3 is TGCGCCAGCAGCTTGGCCTCAGCTTATGGCTACACCTTC.

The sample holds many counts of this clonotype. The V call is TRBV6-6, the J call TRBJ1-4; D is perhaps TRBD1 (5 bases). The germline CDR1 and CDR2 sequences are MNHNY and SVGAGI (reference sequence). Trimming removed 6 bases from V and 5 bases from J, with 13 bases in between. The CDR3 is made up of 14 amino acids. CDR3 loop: CASSRDPQNEKLFF. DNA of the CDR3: TGTGCCAGCAGCCGGGACCCACAGAATGAAAAACTGTTTTTT.

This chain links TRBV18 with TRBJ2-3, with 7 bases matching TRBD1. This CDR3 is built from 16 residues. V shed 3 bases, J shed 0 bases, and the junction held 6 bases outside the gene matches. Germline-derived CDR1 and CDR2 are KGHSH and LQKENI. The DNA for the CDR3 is TGTGCCAGCTCACCGGGGGACAGCCAAAGCACAGATACGCAGTATTTT. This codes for CASSPGDSQSTDTQYF.

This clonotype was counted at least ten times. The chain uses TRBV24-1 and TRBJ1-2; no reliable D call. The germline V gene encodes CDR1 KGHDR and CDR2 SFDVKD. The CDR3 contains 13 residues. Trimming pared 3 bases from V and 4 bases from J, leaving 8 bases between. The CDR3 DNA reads TGTGCCACCAGTGATCTCGGAAGCTATGGCTACACCTTC. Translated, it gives CATSDLGSYGYTF.

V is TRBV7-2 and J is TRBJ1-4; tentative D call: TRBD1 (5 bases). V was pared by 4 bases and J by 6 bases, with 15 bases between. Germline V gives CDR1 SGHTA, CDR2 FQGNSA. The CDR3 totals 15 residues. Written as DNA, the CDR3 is TGTGCCAGCAGCTACCGGGGCAGGGATCATGAAAAACTGTTTTTT. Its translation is CASSYRGRDHEKLFF.

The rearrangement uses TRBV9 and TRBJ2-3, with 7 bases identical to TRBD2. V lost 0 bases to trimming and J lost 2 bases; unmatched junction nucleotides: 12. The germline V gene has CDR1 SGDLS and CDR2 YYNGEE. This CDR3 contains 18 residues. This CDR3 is CASSVGHLSGGPTDTQYF. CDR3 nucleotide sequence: TGTGCCAGCAGCGTAGGACATCTATCGGGGGGACCCACAGATACGCAGTATTTT.

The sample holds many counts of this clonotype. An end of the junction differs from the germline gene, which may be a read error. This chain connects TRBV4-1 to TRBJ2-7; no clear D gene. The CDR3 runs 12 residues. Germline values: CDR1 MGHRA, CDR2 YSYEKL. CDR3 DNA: TGTGCCAGCAGTCAGGACCGATACGAGCAGTACTTC. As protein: CASSQDRYEQYF.

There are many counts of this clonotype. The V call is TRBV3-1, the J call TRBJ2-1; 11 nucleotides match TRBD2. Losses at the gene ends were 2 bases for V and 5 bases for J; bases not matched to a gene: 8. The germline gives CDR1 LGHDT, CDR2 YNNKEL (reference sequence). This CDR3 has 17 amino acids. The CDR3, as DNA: TGTGCCAGCAGCCAACTCGCCGGGACTAGCGGCAACAATGAGCAGTTCTTC. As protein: CASSQLAGTSGNNEQFF.

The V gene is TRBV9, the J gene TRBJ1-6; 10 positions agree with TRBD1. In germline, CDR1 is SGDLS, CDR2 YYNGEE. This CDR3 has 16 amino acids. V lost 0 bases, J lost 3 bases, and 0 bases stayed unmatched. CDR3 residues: CASSVGDRGYNSPLHF. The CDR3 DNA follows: TGTGCCAGCAGCGTAGGGGACAGGGGCTATAATTCACCCCTCCACTTT.

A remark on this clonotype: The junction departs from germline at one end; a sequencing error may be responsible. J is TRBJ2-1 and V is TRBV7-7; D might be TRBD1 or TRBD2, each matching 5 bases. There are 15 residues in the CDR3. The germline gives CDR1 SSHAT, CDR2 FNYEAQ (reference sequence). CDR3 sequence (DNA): TGTGTCAGCAGCTTAGGTCTAGCTGGGGCCAATGAGCAGTTCTTC. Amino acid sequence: CVSSLGLAGANEQFF.

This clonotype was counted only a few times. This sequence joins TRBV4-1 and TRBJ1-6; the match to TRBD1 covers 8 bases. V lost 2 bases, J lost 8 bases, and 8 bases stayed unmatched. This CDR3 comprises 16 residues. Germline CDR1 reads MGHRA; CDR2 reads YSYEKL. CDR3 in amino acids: CASSQTTDREHSPLHF. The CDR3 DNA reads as TGCGCCAGCAGCCAAACTACGGACAGGGAACATTCACCCCTCCACTTT.

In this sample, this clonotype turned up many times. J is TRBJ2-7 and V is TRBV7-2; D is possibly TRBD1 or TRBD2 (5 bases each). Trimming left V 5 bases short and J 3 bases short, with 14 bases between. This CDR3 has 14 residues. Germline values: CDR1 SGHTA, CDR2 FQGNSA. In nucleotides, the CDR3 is TGTGCCAGCAGCCCAAGGGACGGAAACTACGAGCAGTACTTC. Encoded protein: CASSPRDGNYEQYF.

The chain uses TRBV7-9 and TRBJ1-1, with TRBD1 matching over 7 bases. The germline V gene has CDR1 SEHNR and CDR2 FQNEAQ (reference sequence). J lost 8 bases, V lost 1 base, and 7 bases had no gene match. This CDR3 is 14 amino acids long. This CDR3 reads CASSLEGGGQEAFF. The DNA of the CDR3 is TGTGCCAGCAGCTTAGAGGGGGGGGGACAGGAAGCTTTCTTT.

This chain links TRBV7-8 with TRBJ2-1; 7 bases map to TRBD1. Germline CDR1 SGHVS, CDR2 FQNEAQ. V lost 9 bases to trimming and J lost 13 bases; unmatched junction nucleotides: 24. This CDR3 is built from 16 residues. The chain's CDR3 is CASSPEQGLLEETQFF. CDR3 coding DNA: TGTGCCAGTAGCCCAGAACAGGGGTTATTGGAAGAGACCCAGTTCTTC.

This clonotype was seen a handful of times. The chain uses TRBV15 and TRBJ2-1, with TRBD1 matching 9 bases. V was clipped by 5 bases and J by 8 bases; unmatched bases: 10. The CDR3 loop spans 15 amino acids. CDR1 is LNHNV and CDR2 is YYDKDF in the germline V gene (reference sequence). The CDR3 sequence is CATSGPGTGKHEQFF. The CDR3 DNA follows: TGTGCCACCAGCGGTCCCGGGACAGGGAAGCATGAGCAGTTCTTC.

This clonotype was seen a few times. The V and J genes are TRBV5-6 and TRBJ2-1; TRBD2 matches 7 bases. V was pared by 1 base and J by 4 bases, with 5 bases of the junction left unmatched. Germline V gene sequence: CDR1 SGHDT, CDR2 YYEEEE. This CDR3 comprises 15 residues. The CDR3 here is CASSLSSGNYNEQFF. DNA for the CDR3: TGTGCCAGCAGCTTGTCCAGCGGGAATTACAATGAGCAGTTCTTC.

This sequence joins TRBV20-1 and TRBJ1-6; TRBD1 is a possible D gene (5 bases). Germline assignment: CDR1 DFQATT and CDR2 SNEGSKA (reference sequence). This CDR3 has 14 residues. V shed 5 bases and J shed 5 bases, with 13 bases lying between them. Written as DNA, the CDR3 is TGCAGTGCTGACCCGACAGTGAATAATTCACCCCTCCACTTT. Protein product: CSADPTVNNSPLHF.

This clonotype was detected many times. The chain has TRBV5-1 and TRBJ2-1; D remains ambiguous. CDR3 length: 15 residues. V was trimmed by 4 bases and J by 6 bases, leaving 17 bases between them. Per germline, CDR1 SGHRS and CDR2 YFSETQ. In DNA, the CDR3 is TGCGCCAGCAGCGGCCGGGTCTCTAGTCCCAATGAGCAGTTCTTC. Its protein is CASSGRVSSPNEQFF.

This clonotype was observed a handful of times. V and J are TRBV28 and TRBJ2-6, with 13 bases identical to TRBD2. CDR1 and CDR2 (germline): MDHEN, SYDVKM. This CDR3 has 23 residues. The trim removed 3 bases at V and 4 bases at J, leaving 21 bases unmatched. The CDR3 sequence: CASSFWAPRRELAGGRGANVLTF. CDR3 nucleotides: TGTGCCAGCAGTTTTTGGGCACCCCGGAGAGAACTAGCGGGGGGGCGAGGGGCCAACGTCCTGACTTTC.

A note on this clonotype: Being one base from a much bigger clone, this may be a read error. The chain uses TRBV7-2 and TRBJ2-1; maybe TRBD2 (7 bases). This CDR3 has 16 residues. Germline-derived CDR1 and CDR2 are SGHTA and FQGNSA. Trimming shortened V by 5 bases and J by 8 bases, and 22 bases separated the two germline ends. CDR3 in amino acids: CASSPKLAGARHEQFF. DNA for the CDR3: TGTGCCAGCAGCCCCAAGTTGGCGGGGGCGAGGCATGAGCAGTTCTTC.

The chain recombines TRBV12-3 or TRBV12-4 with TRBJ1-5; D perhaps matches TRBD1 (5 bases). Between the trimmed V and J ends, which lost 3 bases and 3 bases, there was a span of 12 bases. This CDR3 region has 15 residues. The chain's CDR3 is CASSFSWGINQPQHF. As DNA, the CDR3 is TGTGCCAGCAGTTTCTCTTGGGGGATCAATCAGCCCCAGCATTTT.

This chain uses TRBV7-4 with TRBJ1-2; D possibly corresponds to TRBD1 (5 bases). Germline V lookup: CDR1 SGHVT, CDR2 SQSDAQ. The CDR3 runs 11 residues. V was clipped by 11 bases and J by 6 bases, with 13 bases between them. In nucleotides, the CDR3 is TGTGCCTCCTGGGCCAGGGATGGCTACACCTTC. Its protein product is CASWARDGYTF.

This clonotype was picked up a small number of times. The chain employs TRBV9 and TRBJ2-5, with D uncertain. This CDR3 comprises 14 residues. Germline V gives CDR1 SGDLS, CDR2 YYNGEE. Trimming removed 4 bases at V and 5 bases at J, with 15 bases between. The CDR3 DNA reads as TGTGCCAGCAGCCCCGGGCTTTTGGTCGAGACCCAGTACTTC. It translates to CASSPGLLVETQYF.

The CDR3 sequence: CSVEDHRPSYGYTF. CDR3 coding DNA: TGCAGCGTTGAAGATCACAGGCCCTCATATGGCTACACCTTC. The chain is built from TRBV29-1 and TRBJ1-2; D is perhaps TRBD1 (5 bases). CDR3 size: 14 residues. V was cut by 0 bases and J by 5 bases, with 13 bases left in between. Germline V CDR1 and CDR2: SQVTM, ANQGSEA. Complete variable domain (other parts from reference TRBV29-1 and TRBJ1-2): SAVISQKPSRDICQRGTSLTIQCQVDSQVTMMFWYRQQPGQSLTLIATANQGSEATYESGFVIDKFPISRPNLTFSTLTVSNMSPEDSSIYLCSVEDHRPSYGYTFGSGTRLTVV.

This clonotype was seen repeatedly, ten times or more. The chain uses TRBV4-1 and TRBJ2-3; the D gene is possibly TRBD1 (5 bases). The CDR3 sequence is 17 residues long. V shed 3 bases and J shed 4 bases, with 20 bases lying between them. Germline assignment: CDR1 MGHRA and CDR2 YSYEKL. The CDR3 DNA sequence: TGCGCCAGCAGCCATGCTCCGGACACCCAGCTGCCAGATACGCAGTATTTT. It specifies CASSHAPDTQLPDTQYF.

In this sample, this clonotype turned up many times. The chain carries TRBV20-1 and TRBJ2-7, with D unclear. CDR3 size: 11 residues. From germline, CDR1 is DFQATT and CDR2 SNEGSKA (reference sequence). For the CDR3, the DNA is TGCAGCTCTCGAAGCTCCTACGAGCAGTACTTC. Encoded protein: CSSRSSYEQYF.

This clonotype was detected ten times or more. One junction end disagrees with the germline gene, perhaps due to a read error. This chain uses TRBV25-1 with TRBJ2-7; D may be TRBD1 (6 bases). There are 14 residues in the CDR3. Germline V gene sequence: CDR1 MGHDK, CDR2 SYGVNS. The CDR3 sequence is CASSSQGIGYGQYF. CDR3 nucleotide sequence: TGTGCCAGCAGTTCACAGGGAATCGGTTACGGGCAGTACTTC.

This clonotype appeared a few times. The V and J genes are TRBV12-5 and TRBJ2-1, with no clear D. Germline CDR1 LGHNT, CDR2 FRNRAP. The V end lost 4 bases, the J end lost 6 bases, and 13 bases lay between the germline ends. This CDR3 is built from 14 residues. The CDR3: CASGSMPLSNEQFF. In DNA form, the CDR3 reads TGTGCTAGTGGTTCTATGCCCTTGTCCAATGAGCAGTTCTTC.

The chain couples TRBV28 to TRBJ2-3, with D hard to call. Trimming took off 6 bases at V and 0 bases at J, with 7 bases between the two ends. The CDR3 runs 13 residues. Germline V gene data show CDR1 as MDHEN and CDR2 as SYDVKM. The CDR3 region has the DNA TGTGCCAGCAGGGAGATGAGCACAGATACGCAGTATTTT. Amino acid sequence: CASREMSTDTQYF.